This passage covers 20 T cell receptor beta chains from one sample sequenced in a study of blood T cell repertoires in COVID-19 (dated by TCRdb to the early 2020s). The library was obtained by the immunoSEQ multiplex PCR assay. TCRdb mirrors the immuneACCESS table, restricted to in-frame sequences. Some clones are absent from its copies; in checked studies, under half trace to an unresolved V gene, and the reason for the others is unknown. The sample data list 180,000 or so clones, and more than 85% of these were observed just once. The ten largest clones take up more than 6.5% of the sample. The sample taken for sequencing was peripheral blood. These receptors all stem from an elderly woman in a cohort sampled during active or convalescent COVID-19.

The chain combines TRBV11-2 with TRBJ2-5, with 11 bases that match TRBD1. V gave up 5 bases and J gave up 2 bases; unmatched junction bases: 7. The CDR3 totals 16 residues. CDR1 SGHAT and CDR2 FQNNGV come from the germline V gene. The CDR3 loop reads CASSITWDRGQETQYF. CDR3 nucleotide sequence: TGTGCCAGCAGCATTACGTGGGACAGGGGGCAAGAGACCCAGTACTTC. Using reference TRBV11-2 and TRBJ2-5 for the parts outside the CDR3, the full variable domain is EAGVAQSPRYKIIEKRQSVAFWCNPISGHATLYWYQQILGQGPKLLIQFQNNGVVDDSQLPKDRFSAERLKGVDSTLKIQPAKLEDSAVYLCASSITWDRGQETQYFGPGTRLLVL.

The CDR3 nucleotides read TGTGCCAGCAGTTCGGACAGGGCAGCCTACGAGCAGTACGTC. Translating it yields CASSSDRAAYEQYV. The genes are TRBV27 and TRBJ2-7; TRBD1 aligns across 8 bases. Germline V CDR1 and CDR2: MNHEY, SMNVEV (reference sequence). The CDR3 has 14 amino acids. The trim removed 4 bases at V and 2 bases at J, leaving 4 bases unmatched.

The chain has TRBV4-3 and TRBJ2-1, with D possibly matching TRBD1 (6 bases). Per germline, CDR1 LGHNA and CDR2 YSLEER. The CDR3 has 18 residues. Trimming left V 0 bases short and J 4 bases short, with 19 bases between. The CDR3 nucleotides are TGCGCCAGCAGCCAAGATAATGTGGGGGCTGACTTTTACAATGAGCAGTTCTTC. Protein product: CASSQDNVGADFYNEQFF.

The chain recombines TRBV5-4 with TRBJ1-5; 9 positions match TRBD1. The CDR3 sequence is 14 residues long. Trimming cost V 4 bases and J 4 bases; bases outside gene matches: 3. Germline loops: CDR1 SGHNT, CDR2 YYREEE (reference sequence). The chain's CDR3 is CASSPGTGNQPQHF. CDR3 sequence (DNA): TGTGCCAGCAGCCCCGGGACAGGGAATCAGCCCCAGCATTTT.

Written as DNA, the CDR3 is TGTGCCAGTAGTATCCTTCAGGGGAATGGCTACACCTTC. Translating gives CASSILQGNGYTF. The V gene is TRBV19, the J gene TRBJ1-2, with a possible D match to TRBD1 (6 bases). Germline CDR1 reads LNHDA; CDR2 reads SQIVND (reference sequence). Trimming stripped 3 bases from V and 6 bases from J, with 11 bases between. This CDR3 contains 13 residues.

The chain couples TRBV7-2 to TRBJ2-1; TRBD2 aligns across 12 bases. The germline V gene has CDR1 SGHTA and CDR2 FQGNSA. The CDR3 extends over 15 amino acids. V gave up 2 bases and J gave up 8 bases; unmatched junction bases: 4. CDR3 residues: CASSLLAGGLDEQFF. CDR3 sequence (DNA): TGTGCCAGCAGCTTACTAGCGGGGGGGTTGGATGAGCAGTTCTTC.

As to this clone: A read error may produce the germline difference seen at one junction end. The rearrangement links TRBV13 to TRBJ1-1, with 8 bases identical to TRBD1. The germline V gene encodes CDR1 PRHDT and CDR2 FYEKMQ (reference sequence). The CDR3 is 16 residues long. The CDR3 DNA sequence: TGTGCCAGCAGTTTAGACAGGGGAGGAAAGAACACTGAAGCTTTCTTT. Translating it yields CASSLDRGGKNTEAFF.

The V and J genes are TRBV11-3 and TRBJ2-5, with 12 bases aligning to TRBD2. This CDR3 contains 16 residues. V shed 5 bases and J 5 bases; nucleotides not matched to a gene: 9. Germline values: CDR1 SGHNT, CDR2 YENEEA. DNA of the CDR3: TGTGCCAGCAGCCCAACTAGCGGGGGGTTAGGGGAGACCCAGTACTTC. Its translation is CASSPTSGGLGETQYF.

The rearrangement uses TRBV2 and TRBJ2-1, with D possibly TRBD2 on 5 matching bases. Trimming pared 3 bases from V and 5 bases from J, leaving 11 bases between. The CDR3 runs to 14 residues. Germline loops: CDR1 SNHLY, CDR2 FYNNEI. The CDR3 here is CASSDMRANNEQFF. The DNA for the CDR3 is TGTGCCAGCAGTGATATGCGGGCAAACAATGAGCAGTTCTTC.

This sequence joins TRBV5-6 and TRBJ2-7, with D possibly being TRBD2 (5 bases). CDR3 length equals 12 residues. Looked up from germline, CDR1 is SGHDT and CDR2 is YYEEEE. V was clipped by 4 bases and J by 6 bases, with 11 bases between them. The CDR3 DNA is TGTGCCAGCAGCACCGAGGGCGGCGAGCAGTACTTC. Translation gives CASSTEGGEQYF.

V usage is TRBV6-4 and J usage is TRBJ2-3; the match to TRBD1 covers 8 bases. Germline V CDR1 and CDR2: MRHNA, SNTAGT. V lost 6 bases and J lost 1; bases outside the gene matches: 6. The CDR3 consists of 15 residues. CDR3 DNA: TGTGCCAGCAGATCAGGGGGCTTGCGCACAGATACGCAGTATTTT. Its protein is CASRSGGLRTDTQYF.

The genes are TRBV7-8 and TRBJ2-2; 13 positions agree with TRBD2. The germline V gene has CDR1 SGHVS and CDR2 FQNEAQ. V shed 5 bases, J shed 10 bases, and the junction held 10 bases outside the gene matches. The CDR3 runs 16 residues. The chain's CDR3 is CASSHWTSGSSEELFF. The CDR3 DNA is TGTGCCAGCAGCCATTGGACTAGCGGGAGTTCTGAGGAGCTGTTTTTT.

The CDR3 coding sequence is TGTGCCAGCAGTGAGTTGACTAGCGGCGGAGGGGAGCAGTTCTTC. Its translation: CASSELTSGGGEQFF. This chain uses TRBV2 with TRBJ2-1; 9 positions match TRBD2. Germline-derived CDR1 and CDR2 are SNHLY and FYNNEI. The V gene end was trimmed by 3 bases and the J gene end by 10 bases; junction bases not matched to a gene: 10. The CDR3 spans 15 residues.

This clone has only one observation. Additional DNA sequences in this sample encode the identical CDR3. This chain connects TRBV9 to TRBJ1-3; the D gene is possibly TRBD1 (5 bases). Germline assignment: CDR1 SGDLS and CDR2 YYNGEE. The CDR3 loop spans 14 amino acids. The germline V and J ends were trimmed by 4 bases and 2 bases, with 10 bases remaining between them. The CDR3 spells CASSTTGAGNTIYF. CDR3 DNA: TGTGCCAGCAGCACAACAGGAGCTGGAAACACCATATATTTT. The entire variable domain, with the rest obtained from reference TRBV9 and TRBJ1-3, is as follows: DSGVTQTPKHLITATGQRVTLRCSPRSGDLSVYWYQQSLDQGLQFLIQYYNGEERAKGNILERFSAQQFPDLHSELNLSSLELGDSALYFCASSTTGAGNTIYFGEGSWLTVV.

The rearrangement joins TRBV5-1 to TRBJ2-1, with 8 bases matching TRBD2. The CDR3 is 15 residues long. Germline assignment: CDR1 SGHRS and CDR2 YFSETQ. V lost 0 bases and J lost 3; bases outside the gene matches: 2. CDR3 in DNA: TGCGCCAGCAGCTTGGGAGCGGGAGACTACAATGAGCAGTTCTTC. It encodes CASSLGAGDYNEQFF. Complete variable domain (other parts from reference TRBV5-1 and TRBJ2-1): KAGVTQTPRYLIKTRGQQVTLSCSPISGHRSVSWYQQTPGQGLQFLFEYFSETQRNKGNFPGRFSGRQFSNSRSEMNVSTLELGDSALYLCASSLGAGDYNEQFFGPGTRLTVL.

This clone was seen repeatedly, ten times or more. V gene TRBV11-2 combines with J gene TRBJ1-1; D gene ambiguous. Germline V CDR1 and CDR2: SGHAT, FQNNGV. CDR3 length: 15 residues. Trimming left V 5 bases short and J 6 bases short, with 19 bases between. CDR3 in amino acids: CASSLNGGMMAEAFF. In DNA form, the CDR3 reads TGTGCCAGCAGCCTCAATGGAGGGATGATGGCTGAAGCTTTCTTT. The whole variable domain, filled in from reference TRBV11-2 and TRBJ1-1, reads EAGVAQSPRYKIIEKRQSVAFWCNPISGHATLYWYQQILGQGPKLLIQFQNNGVVDDSQLPKDRFSAERLKGVDSTLKIQPAKLEDSAVYLCASSLNGGMMAEAFFGQGTRLTVV.

The genes are TRBV2 and TRBJ2-2; D uncertain. Germline CDR1 SNHLY, CDR2 FYNNEI. V was trimmed by 1 base and J by 6 bases, leaving 15 bases between them. The CDR3 loop spans 16 amino acids. The CDR3 spells CASSEGAHRMAGELFF. CDR3 coding DNA: TGTGCCAGCAGTGAAGGGGCTCACCGAATGGCCGGGGAGCTGTTTTTT.

V is TRBV6-1 and J is TRBJ2-1, with a weak D call TRBD2 (6 bases). The CDR3 extends over 16 amino acids. Trimming took off 2 bases at V and 0 bases at J, with 11 bases between the two ends. The germline CDR1 and CDR2 sequences are MNHNS and SASEGT. The CDR3, as DNA: TGTGCCAGCAGTGAACTACGGGGGAGCTCCTACAATGAGCAGTTCTTC. It codes for CASSELRGSSYNEQFF.

CDR3 residues: CASSPTPESEQFF. The DNA for the CDR3 is TGTGCCAGCAGCCCAACCCCTGAGTCTGAGCAGTTCTTC. The chain couples TRBV7-9 to TRBJ2-1; no firm D call. From germline, CDR1 is SEHNR and CDR2 FQNEAQ (reference sequence). With 5 bases removed from V and 9 bases from J, the gap between germline ends came to 14 bases. This CDR3 contains 13 residues.

The CDR3 sequence: CAITSQGQGGNYGYTF. The DNA for the CDR3 is TGTGCCATCACCAGTCAAGGACAGGGAGGGAACTATGGCTACACCTTC. The J gene is TRBJ1-2, the V gene TRBV10-3; 8 nucleotides agree with TRBD1. CDR3 length: 16 amino acids. Germline V lookup: CDR1 ENHRY, CDR2 SYGVKD. The trim removed 7 bases at V and 2 bases at J, leaving 12 bases unmatched.